Sequencing of this TCR beta chain was carried out in a study of blood T cell repertoires in COVID-19. Study at large: Spain, Italy and the United States supplied samples that represented acute and convalescent COVID-19. PBMCs, B-cell-depleted T cells, or T cells were the source of the cDNA or gDNA that made up the material.

In the authors' methods: For nucleated cells, counts were estimated from reference gene primer amplification. Assay used: immunoSEQ multiplex PCR; TCRdb lists only in-frame clones, some missing. The DNA gave D and trimming, while V, J and clone size come from that table. Among over 50,000 clones listed, roughly 86% were seen once. V lost 4 bases and J lost 5; bases outside the gene matches: 5. Germline V gene data show CDR1 as SGHNT and CDR2 as YYREEE (reference sequence). The CDR3 has 14 amino acids. This chain uses TRBV5-4 with TRBJ2-7, with TRBD1 matching over 11 bases. This clonotype was sampled from a man between 65 and 85 years old with active COVID-19. Sequencing used peripheral blood. CDR3 amino acids: CASSGGTGGNEQYF. CDR3 DNA: TGTGCCAGCAGCGGGGGGACAGGGGGGAACGAGCAGTACTTC.